The 21 T cell receptor beta chains below come from one sample, sequenced in a study of blood T cells in healthy people across ages. The authors ran a second PCR of about 7 to 12 cycles using a sample-barcoded 5' primer and a J-beta primer mix. Each CDR3 protein is one row after TCRdb ran MiXCR on the 5' RACE reads. The data hold roughly 700,000 distinct CDR3 sequences, with approximately 49% observed a single time. The specimen was blood. The receptors derive from a woman aged 55 to 70 in good health.

This chain links TRBV10-3 with TRBJ1-6; no reliable D call. CDR1 is ENHRY, CDR2 SYGVKD, per germline. V dropped 5 bases and J dropped 5 bases, with 13 bases sitting between them. The CDR3 sequence is 15 residues long. The CDR3 nucleotides read TGTGCCATCAGTAGTACTTGGGGAGATAATTCACCCCTCCACTTT. This codes for CAISSTWGDNSPLHF.

The rearrangement uses TRBV12-3 or TRBV12-4 and TRBJ2-1, with 10 bases aligning to TRBD2. The junction had 6 bases not matched to a gene; V was cut back by 6 bases and J by 7 bases. This CDR3 comprises 14 residues. The CDR3, as DNA: TGTGCCAGCAGCCTAGCGGGAGTAGTTAATGAGCAGTTCTTC. Its translation: CASSLAGVVNEQFF.

This clonotype appeared a few times. The rearrangement links TRBV6-2 or TRBV6-3 to TRBJ2-4; 8 bases are a match to TRBD1. Losses at the gene ends were 2 bases for V and 5 bases for J; bases not matched to a gene: 11. The CDR3 covers 17 residues. Germline values: CDR1 MNHEY, CDR2 SVGEGT. The DNA of the CDR3 is TGTGCCAGCAGTTACGCAGGGGGCAGGCGGTTTCAAAACATTCAGTACTTC. Protein: CASSYAGGRRFQNIQYF.

The chain is built from TRBV28 and TRBJ1-2, with 7 bases that match TRBD1. J gave up 8 bases and V 6 bases, and 9 bases lay outside the gene matches. Germline values: CDR1 MDHEN, CDR2 SYDVKM. The CDR3 length is 13 residues. The CDR3 sequence is CASRVTGREGYTF. The DNA of the CDR3 is TGTGCCAGCAGGGTGACAGGGCGTGAAGGCTACACCTTC.

This chain connects TRBV7-3 to TRBJ2-2; the D gene is possibly TRBD1 (6 bases). With 5 bases removed from V and 5 bases from J, the gap between germline ends came to 15 bases. CDR3 size: 15 residues. Per the germline V gene, CDR1 is SGHTA and CDR2 is FQGTGA. CDR3 in amino acids: CASSPGTGQTGELFF. In DNA form, the CDR3 reads TGTGCCAGCAGCCCCGGGACGGGACAAACCGGGGAGCTGTTTTTT.

V usage is TRBV20-1 and J usage is TRBJ2-1; D remains ambiguous. There are 13 residues in the CDR3. Germline CDR1 and CDR2: DFQATT and SNEGSKA (reference sequence). V was shortened by 1 base and J by 1 base, with 5 bases between the two germline ends. This CDR3 is CSARVGSYNEQFF. The CDR3 DNA follows: TGCAGTGCTAGAGTAGGTTCCTACAATGAGCAGTTCTTC.

This clonotype was recorded once. The chain couples TRBV20-1 to TRBJ1-5; the D is unclear. This CDR3 spans 13 amino acids. Per germline, CDR1 DFQATT and CDR2 SNEGSKA (reference sequence). The germline V and J ends were trimmed by 3 bases and 7 bases, with 13 bases remaining between them. The CDR3 coding sequence is TGCAGTGCTAGTCGCGGAGGCAGCCAGCCCCAGCATTTT. Residues: CSASRGGSQPQHF.

The chain links TRBV28 to TRBJ1-1, with D possibly TRBD1 on 5 matching bases. Germline-derived CDR1 and CDR2 are MDHEN and SYDVKM. Between the trimmed V and J ends, which lost 10 bases and 3 bases, there was a span of 9 bases. CDR3 length: 11 amino acids. In DNA form, the CDR3 reads TGTGCCATCAGAGGGGACACTGAAGCTTTCTTT. Amino acid sequence: CAIRGDTEAFF.

This clonotype was counted many times. The junction shows a germline mismatch at one end, possibly a read error. The rearrangement uses TRBV7-9 and TRBJ2-1, with D perhaps TRBD2 (5 bases). This CDR3 is 14 amino acids long. CDR1 is SEHNR, CDR2 FQNEAQ, per germline (reference sequence). CDR3 DNA: TGCGCCAGCAGCTTAACTAGCTCCTACAATGAGCAGTTCTTC. Residues: CASSLTSSYNEQFF.

The chain joins TRBV4-3 to TRBJ1-5; possible D gene TRBD1, 5 bases. The CDR3 contains 17 residues. V was trimmed by 0 bases and J by 7 bases, leaving 19 bases between them. Per the germline V gene, CDR1 is LGHNA and CDR2 is YSLEER. For the CDR3, the DNA is TGCGCCAGCAGCCAAGATCGGGGCCTCGGGGGAGGACAGCCCCAGCATTTT. As protein: CASSQDRGLGGGQPQHF.

As regards this clonotype: A read error may account for a junction end that differs from germline. This rearrangement joins TRBV5-1 to TRBJ1-1; 7 positions agree with TRBD1. This CDR3 spans 17 amino acids. Germline lookup yields CDR1 SGHRS and CDR2 YFSETQ. CDR3 in DNA: TGCGCCAGCAGCTTGCAGGGGCCCGGGACAGTGAACACCGAAGCTTTCTTT. Its translation is CASSLQGPGTVNTEAFF.

This clonotype has more than one count but fewer than ten. The gene calls are TRBV18 and TRBJ2-5; D may be TRBD1 (6 bases). CDR1 is KGHSH, CDR2 LQKENI, per germline. With 1 base removed from V and 3 bases from J, the gap between germline ends came to 9 bases. CDR3 length: 14 residues. CDR3 DNA sequence: TGTGCCAGCTCACCACAACAGGGAAAAGAGACCCAGTACTTC. Its protein is CASSPQQGKETQYF.

The chain links TRBV5-1 to TRBJ1-2; 8 positions agree with TRBD1. This CDR3 spans 15 amino acids. The V segment lost 3 bases and the J segment 2 bases; nucleotides outside the gene matches: 6. From germline, CDR1 is SGHRS and CDR2 YFSETQ. The CDR3 sequence is CASSSEAGGNYGYTF. CDR3 nucleotides: TGCGCCAGCAGCTCGGAGGCAGGGGGCAACTATGGCTACACCTTC. The full variable domain, in which reference TRBV5-1 and TRBJ1-2 provide the parts outside the CDR3, is KAGVTQTPRYLIKTRGQQVTLSCSPISGHRSVSWYQQTPGQGLQFLFEYFSETQRNKGNFPGRFSGRQFSNSRSEMNVSTLELGDSALYLCASSSEAGGNYGYTFGSGTRLTVV.

This clonotype was recorded a few times. This chain connects TRBV7-2 to TRBJ2-5; 8 bases are shared with TRBD1. Germline-derived CDR1 and CDR2 are SGHTA and FQGNSA. The CDR3 spans 16 residues. Losses at the gene ends were 4 bases for V and 5 bases for J; bases not matched to a gene: 12. CDR3 DNA sequence: TGTGCCAGCAGCTCCCCCGGGACAGGATCACGGGAGACCCAGTACTTC. It is translated as CASSSPGTGSRETQYF.

This clonotype was counted a few times. The chain carries TRBV2 and TRBJ2-7; D remains unclear. The CDR3 loop spans 14 amino acids. Germline V gene data show CDR1 as SNHLY and CDR2 as FYNNEI. V was clipped by 7 bases and J by 0 bases, with 13 bases between them. CDR3 in amino acids: CASIPAPISYEQYF. CDR3 DNA: TGTGCCAGCATACCGGCACCGATCTCCTACGAGCAGTACTTC.

The chain combines TRBV5-1 with TRBJ1-1, with TRBD1 matching 11 bases. V trimming: 5 bases; J trimming: 0 bases; junction bases outside the gene matches: 6. This CDR3 spans 16 amino acids. Germline lookup yields CDR1 SGHRS and CDR2 YFSETQ. The CDR3 DNA sequence: TGCGCCAGCAGGTGGACAGGGGGCGGTATGAACACTGAAGCTTTCTTT. It specifies CASRWTGGGMNTEAFF.

There are a few counts of this clonotype. The chain combines TRBV29-1 with TRBJ2-1, with D possibly matching TRBD1 (6 bases). The V end lost 1 base, the J end lost 4 bases, and 11 bases lay between the germline ends. CDR3 size: 14 residues. The germline CDR1 and CDR2 sequences are SQVTM and ANQGSEA. The CDR3 loop is CSVEVRGQYNEQFF. The DNA of the CDR3 is TGCAGCGTTGAAGTAAGAGGACAGTACAATGAGCAGTTCTTC.

The V and J genes are TRBV5-1 and TRBJ2-5, with 13 bases aligning to TRBD2. Looked up from germline, CDR1 is SGHRS and CDR2 is YFSETQ. With V trimmed by 5 bases and J by 11 bases, 15 bases remained unmatched. CDR3 length equals 16 residues. CDR3 in DNA: TGCGCCAGCAGTATAGGACTAGCGGGAGATATCGATGAGCAGTACTTC. It specifies CASSIGLAGDIDEQYF. The full variable domain, with the rest looked up from reference TRBV5-1 and TRBJ2-5, is KAGVTQTPRYLIKTRGQQVTLSCSPISGHRSVSWYQQTPGQGLQFLFEYFSETQRNKGNFPGRFSGRQFSNSRSEMNVSTLELGDSALYLCASSIGLAGDIDEQYFGPGTRLLVL.

The chain employs TRBV20-1 and TRBJ2-1; D remains unclear. Germline loops: CDR1 DFQATT, CDR2 SNEGSKA (reference sequence). V was pared by 3 bases and J by 1 base, with 16 bases between. The CDR3 contains 16 residues. CDR3 sequence reads: CSASSALPRSYNEQFF. In DNA, the CDR3 is TGCAGTGCTAGTTCTGCCCTCCCCAGGTCCTACAATGAGCAGTTCTTC.

V usage is TRBV20-1 and J usage is TRBJ1-1, with D tentatively TRBD1 (5 bases). The CDR3 is 14 residues long. Germline V gene lookup returns CDR1 DFQATT and CDR2 SNEGSKA (reference sequence). V gave up 5 bases and J gave up 6 bases, with 19 bases separating them. The chain's CDR3 is CSAYAYRQSAEAFF. In nucleotides, the CDR3 is TGCAGTGCTTATGCATACCGACAGTCCGCTGAAGCTTTCTTT.

The chain has TRBV4-3 and TRBJ2-7; tentative D call: TRBD1 (6 bases). The CDR3 loop spans 15 amino acids. The ends were cut back, 0 bases at V and 2 bases at J, with 11 bases in the middle. Germline values: CDR1 LGHNA, CDR2 YSLEER. DNA for the CDR3: TGCGCCAGCAGCCAAGAAACGGGACACACCTACGAGCAGTACTTC. Translation gives CASSQETGHTYEQYF.